This record concerns one T cell receptor beta chain sequence. Its antigen is unidentified. TCRdb reprocessed the reads via MiXCR and lists one record per CDR3 protein. The sample carries approximately 990,000 distinct CDR3 sequences, 31% recorded once. This sample is drawn from a study of T cell repertoires in cytomegalovirus infection. Across the whole study: Recently identified HLA-C-restricted CMV epitopes and well-studied HLA-B-restricted CMV epitopes were used by the study.

Whole-study findings and limits: CMV-specific HLA-C-restricted TCR beta clonotypes dominated the ex vivo response.

This CDR3 comprises 11 residues. Per germline, CDR1 SQVTM and CDR2 ANQGSEA. The V and J ends lost 6 bases and 6 bases, in that order; junction bases with no gene match: 3. The chain combines TRBV29-1 with TRBJ1-2, with TRBD1 identical over 8 bases. The starting material was cultured CD8+ T cells from PBMCs, obtained from culture after CMV antigen stimulation. The receptor was derived from a human donor in good health (CMV status not recorded). Some clones in this sample may be carry-over from other donors' samples. The CDR3 sequence: CSVSGGNGYTF. CDR3 nucleotide sequence: TGCAGCGTGTCAGGGGGCAATGGCTACACCTTC. The variable domain in full, completed from reference TRBV29-1 and TRBJ1-2, reads SAVISQKPSRDICQRGTSLTIQCQVDSQVTMMFWYRQQPGQSLTLIATANQGSEATYESGFVIDKFPISRPNLTFSTLTVSNMSPEDSSIYLCSVSGGNGYTFGSGTRLTVV.